The source of this T cell receptor (beta chain) is a study of shared clonotypes between healthy human individuals. About the research overall: Ranging from 18 to 49 in age, donors were two women and a few men. Three plates each covered CD4 naive and memory; CD8 naive two, CD8 memory one.

Notes on the study in general: In four donors, around 4.5% of naive CD4 clonotypes appeared in common.

Comment on this clone: No antigen is known for it.

Sequenced by immunoSEQ multiplex PCR; TCRdb stores in-frame clones only, minus some. The sample consists of about 2.5 million clones, about 90% of them appearing once. This TCR was recovered from a man between 18 and 29 years old in good health. Some clones in this sample may be carry-over from other donors' samples. The sample taken for sequencing was naive CD4+ T cells from PBMCs. Subset indicated: CD45RA+ positively selected.

The CDR3 region is CASSFGVEETQYF. The CDR3 DNA is TGTGCCAGCAGCTTCGGAGTGGAAGAGACCCAGTACTTC. The chain joins TRBV5-8 to TRBJ2-5; D call uncertain. The CDR3 totals 13 residues. Looked up from germline, CDR1 is SGHTS and CDR2 is YDEGEE. Trimming shortened V by 2 bases and J by 3 bases, and 8 bases separated the two germline ends.